This entry is about one T cell receptor beta chain. The specificity of this receptor is unknown. No base-level quality is on record; no much larger clone is a single base apart. The data are from a study of shared clonotypes between healthy human individuals (dated by TCRdb to between 2020 and 2021). For context, the study as a whole: Three men and two women, aged 18 to 49 years, made up the cohort. To estimate repertoire size and how much clonotypes are shared between individuals, the study performed deep sequencing of blood TCR repertoires from a handful of healthy adults. For each donor, three plates each were used for CD4 naive and CD4 memory, two plates were used for CD8 naive, and one plate was used for CD8 memory. Between about 0.94 and 8.9 billion PBMCs per donor were obtained by leukapheresis. To increase sequencing depth and limit assay-specific biases, TCR repertoire library preparation and sequencing were carried out by different laboratories using diverse techniques. What the authors observed across the whole study: Pairwise subsampling led to the expectation that sequencing depth would affect the degree of clonotype sharing among donors. Across four donors, about 4.5% of naive CD4, 3% to 4% of naive CD8, approximately 2.5% of memory CD4, and 0.3% to 0.45% of memory CD8 clonotypes were shared. Compared with non-shared clonotypes, clonotypes shared by all four sorted-subset donors had higher generation probabilities. Because the study included only a small number of donors, the genetic and exposure-history diversity represented was limited. Only blood was sampled, and tissue TCR repertoires likely differ from those in blood. Incomplete sequencing was indicated by rarefaction of sorted-subset datasets, despite the large sequencing depth. Naive subsets generally had larger estimated clonotype richness than memory subsets did.

The CDR3 runs 17 amino acids, cysteine and phenylalanine included. The only DNA kept is the CDR3, 51 bases in frame from the first base. Via the germline V gene, CDR1 is MGHRA and CDR2 YSYEKL. Compared with germline, V lacks 1 base and J lacks 1 base; bases without a gene match: 6. Healthy HIV-negative adults with no recently reported acute infections or vaccinations were included as donors. Every donor was a Caucasian adult living in Nashville, Tennessee, USA. CD4+ T cells were enriched through magnetic negative selection, after which naive cells were positively selected on CD45RA and the remaining negative fraction served as the memory subset. After blood collection by leukapheresis, PBMCs were isolated using Ficoll-Histopaque density gradient centrifugation and then cryopreserved in the vapor phase of liquid nitrogen. Analytical flow cytometry was used to check the purity and quantity of every magnetically sorted T cell population. Genomic DNA was isolated from every sorted fraction and measured by UV absorbance on a Nanodrop 2000c.

Using the deep immunoSEQ assay, multiplex PCR amplified TCR CDR3 regions from genomic DNA. For each cell subset, the extracted genomic DNA was distributed evenly across all wells of several immunoSEQ 96-well plates, and each plate served as one replicate. For sorted subsets, 150 to 200 ng genomic DNA, equal to some 30,000 T cell genomes, was loaded into each replicate PCR. Purified libraries were measured with a Qubit 3.0 fluorometer, size-checked on a Bioanalyzer 2100, and measured again with the KAPA Library Quantification kit. A separate single-read 150-cycle Illumina NextSeq 550 flow cell was used to sequence each immunoSEQ 96-well plate. The study's own analysis went as follows. Because the immunoSEQ output included only junctional sequences and no quality scores, the filtering could not be the same as the filtering used for full-length reads. Sequences were annotated with PyIR, a Python wrapper for IgBLAST v1.9, using IMGT germline references to assign V/J genes and CDR3. Reads were removed for weak V/J assignments (E-value above 1e-6), missing CDR3, stop codons, out-of-frame junctions, or ambiguous translated residues. V3J clonotypes were defined as sequences sharing the same inferred V gene, J gene, and CDR3 amino acid sequence. To compute the percentage overlap between repertoires, the number of shared unique clonotypes was divided by the size of the smaller repertoire. RTK rarefaction, the Chao1 estimator, and Recon v2.1 estimates of unobserved clonotypes were used to assess repertoire richness. Generation probabilities were computed with OLGA for all TCRbeta clonotypes obtained by the gDNA method from several donors. This immuneACCESS table, as held by TCRdb, lists in-frame sequences with V and J called but not all clones. Of the missing ones, under half trace to an unresolved V gene in checked studies; the others have no known cause. The DNA was the basis for D and trimming; V, J and clone size are from that table. The sample data list 2.5 million or so clones, and more than 90% of these were observed just once. The ten most abundant clones make up 0.14% of the sample.

Here the chain combines TRBV4-1 and TRBJ2-3; a stretch of 9 junction bases matches TRBD2. Sequencing used naive CD4+ T cells sorted from blood. This sample's cell subset or site label indicates: CD45RA+ positively selected. The TCR sequence derives from a man aged 18 to 30 in good health. The DNA sequence follows: TGCGCCAGCAGCCAAGGGGGGACTAGCCGACGCACAGATACGCAGTATTTT. It encodes CASSQGGTSRRTDTQYF.